These 22 T cell receptor beta chains came from one sample sequenced in a study of cytomegalovirus exposure and HLA in healthy donors listed by TCRdb under 2017. Receptor libraries were prepared by the immunoSEQ multiplex PCR assay. For the multiplex PCR, a mixture combining 60 forward primers for TCR Vbeta segments and 13 reverse primers for TCR Jbeta segments was used. TCRdb's version of the immuneACCESS table is confined to in-frame rearrangements and falls short of the full clone set. An unresolved V gene accounts for under half of the shortfall where checked; the remainder is of unknown origin. The data table for this sample lists about 130,000 clones. The ten largest clones take up approximately 1.7% of the sample. Sequencing was performed on PBMCs. These receptors originate from a man aged 18 to 30 in good health and CMV-seronegative.

V gene TRBV2 combines with J gene TRBJ2-3, with TRBD2 as a possible D gene (7 bases). Looked up from germline, CDR1 is SNHLY and CDR2 is FYNNEI. The CDR3 loop spans 13 amino acids. Trimming removed 7 bases from V and 5 bases from J, with 13 bases in between. The CDR3 reads CASTMRGGDTQYF. CDR3 sequence (DNA): TGTGCCAGCACAATGAGGGGGGGAGATACGCAGTATTTT.

The rearrangement uses TRBV9 and TRBJ1-1; tentative D call: TRBD1 (5 bases). Germline V lookup: CDR1 SGDLS, CDR2 YYNGEE. Trimming took 0 bases from V and 0 from J, leaving 12 bases between them. CDR3 length equals 16 residues. CDR3 nucleotide sequence: TGTGCCAGCAGCGTAGCTGGGGGGTCCATGAACACTGAAGCTTTCTTT. The encoded protein is CASSVAGGSMNTEAFF.

The chain uses TRBV5-5 and TRBJ1-5; 7 bases match TRBD1. Germline CDR1 SGHKS, CDR2 YYEKEE (reference sequence). The CDR3 covers 16 residues. V gave up 3 bases and J gave up 4 bases; unmatched junction bases: 10. The CDR3 bases are TGTGCCAGCAGCTCCTTTGGGTCCAGGGGGAATCAGCCCCAGCATTTT. It is translated as CASSSFGSRGNQPQHF. Full variable domain (remainder filled in from reference TRBV5-5 and TRBJ1-5): DAGVTQSPTHLIKTRGQQVTLRCSPISGHKSVSWYQQVLGQGPQFIFQYYEKEERGRGNFPDRFSARQFPNYSSELNVNALLLGDSALYLCASSSFGSRGNQPQHFGDGTRLSIL.

This chain links TRBV4-3 with TRBJ2-2; 8 bases are a match to TRBD1. Germline V lookup: CDR1 LGHNA, CDR2 YSLEER. V lost 1 base to trimming and J lost 2 bases; unmatched junction nucleotides: 6. The CDR3 totals 17 residues. CDR3 sequence reads: CASSQGQGMRNTGELFF. The CDR3 nucleotides are TGCGCCAGCAGCCAAGGACAGGGGATGAGAAACACCGGGGAGCTGTTTTTT.

CDR3 amino acids: CASSLEGQGGLEQYF. The CDR3 DNA sequence: TGTGCCAGCAGCTTGGAGGGACAGGGAGGGCTCGAGCAGTACTTC. The chain has TRBV5-8 and TRBJ2-7, with 9 nucleotides matching TRBD1. The V segment lost 0 bases and the J segment 6 bases; nucleotides outside the gene matches: 7. Germline values: CDR1 SGHTS, CDR2 YDEGEE. The CDR3 is 15 amino acids. Complete variable domain (other parts from reference TRBV5-8 and TRBJ2-7): EAGVTQSPTHLIKTRGQQATLRCSPISGHTSVYWYQQALGLGLQFLLWYDEGEERNRGNFPPRFSGRQFPNYSSELNVNALELEDSALYLCASSLEGQGGLEQYFGPGTRLTVT.

The chain links TRBV7-9 to TRBJ2-6; tentatively, D is TRBD1 (5 bases). CDR3 length: 18 amino acids. The germline CDR1 and CDR2 sequences are SEHNR and FQNEAQ (reference sequence). V lost 5 bases, J lost 0 bases, and 17 bases lay in between. The CDR3, as DNA: TGTGCCAGCAGCGCCATTACAGGCGGAGTCTCTGGGGCCAACGTCCTGACTTTC. As protein: CASSAITGGVSGANVLTF.

The chain carries TRBV7-2 and TRBJ2-2; a weak D match, TRBD1 (5 bases). This CDR3 comprises 15 residues. Trimming shortened V by 1 base and J by 0 bases, and 6 bases separated the two germline ends. CDR1 and CDR2 (germline): SGHTA, FQGNSA. The CDR3, as DNA: TGTGCCAGCAGCTTAGGACAGCCGAACACCGGGGAGCTGTTTTTT. Its translation: CASSLGQPNTGELFF. Full variable domain (outside the CDR3, taken from reference TRBV7-2 and TRBJ2-2): GAGVSQSPSNKVTEKGKDVELRCDPISGHTALYWYRQSLGQGLEFLIYFQGNSAPDKSGLPSDRFSAERTGGSVSTLTIQRTQQEDSAVYLCASSLGQPNTGELFFGEGSRLTVL.

The chain combines TRBV15 with TRBJ2-2; D gene ambiguous. The CDR3 runs 16 residues. The V and J ends lost 0 bases and 1 base respectively, with 9 bases between them. CDR1 is LNHNV, CDR2 YYDKDF, per germline (reference sequence). This CDR3 is CATSREASRNTGELFF. In nucleotides, the CDR3 is TGTGCCACCAGCAGAGAGGCCTCACGGAACACCGGGGAGCTGTTTTTT. The entire variable domain, with the rest obtained from reference TRBV15 and TRBJ2-2, is as follows: DAMVIQNPRYQVTQFGKPVTLSCSQTLNHNVMYWYQQKSSQAPKLLFHYYDKDFNNEADTPDNFQSRRPNTSFCFLDIRSPGLGDTAMYLCATSREASRNTGELFFGEGSRLTVL.

The chain couples TRBV7-9 to TRBJ2-3, with 7 nucleotides matching TRBD1. V shed 5 bases and J 3 bases; nucleotides not matched to a gene: 11. CDR1 is SEHNR, CDR2 FQNEAQ, per germline (reference sequence). The CDR3 spans 16 residues. In DNA form, the CDR3 reads TGTGCCAGCAGCCCACGACAGGGAAGGGAAACAGATACGCAGTATTTT. As protein: CASSPRQGRETDTQYF.

V usage is TRBV7-9 and J usage is TRBJ2-3; 9 bases align to TRBD1. Per the germline V gene, CDR1 is SEHNR and CDR2 is FQNEAQ (reference sequence). After removal of 3 bases from V and 3 bases from J, the junction contained 4 bases not matched to a gene. The CDR3 consists of 15 residues. Here the CDR3 DNA reads TGTGCCAGCAGCTTGGGACAGGGAGTAACAGATACGCAGTATTTT. Translated: CASSLGQGVTDTQYF.

This sequence joins TRBV9 and TRBJ2-7; D perhaps matches TRBD2 (6 bases). The CDR3 runs to 16 residues. Trimming left V 3 bases short and J 3 bases short, with 19 bases between. CDR1 SGDLS and CDR2 YYNGEE come from the germline V gene. DNA of the CDR3: TGTGCCAGCAGCGCCAGCGGAAGCGGGTTGGGCTACGAGCAGTACTTC. Translated: CASSASGSGLGYEQYF.

The V call is TRBV6-5, the J call TRBJ1-3; weak D call: TRBD1 (6 bases). The CDR3 is 16 amino acids. Germline V gene data show CDR1 as MNHEY and CDR2 as SVGAGI. Trimming removed 4 bases from V and 0 bases from J, with 13 bases in between. CDR3 DNA sequence: TGTGCCAGCAGTTCGTATCGCAGGGGCTCTGGAAACACCATATATTTT. It is translated as CASSSYRRGSGNTIYF.

V usage is TRBV6-5 and J usage is TRBJ1-3, with D possibly TRBD1 on 5 matching bases. The CDR3 is made up of 13 amino acids. Germline CDR1 is MNHEY and CDR2 is SVGAGI. Trimming removed 6 bases at V and 2 bases at J, with 8 bases between. CDR3 sequence reads: CASRTATGNTIYF. DNA for the CDR3: TGTGCCAGCAGGACAGCGACTGGAAACACCATATATTTT.

J is TRBJ1-5 and V is TRBV7-6, with 8 bases fitting TRBD1. CDR1 and CDR2 (germline): SGHVS, FNYEAQ. With V trimmed by 5 bases and J by 6 bases, 9 bases remained unmatched. This CDR3 contains 15 residues. The CDR3 DNA sequence: TGTGCCAGCAGCAAAGGACAGGGCATCGGTCAGCCCCAGCATTTT. This sequence encodes CASSKGQGIGQPQHF.

The rearrangement joins TRBV28 to TRBJ1-2, with D perhaps matching TRBD1 (5 bases). This CDR3 has 14 residues. The germline CDR1 and CDR2 sequences are MDHEN and SYDVKM. The CDR3 loop reads CAAGTVDVLDGYTF. CDR3 nucleotides: TGTGCGGCCGGGACTGTTGATGTGCTGGACGGCTACACCTTC.

The chain carries TRBV6-5 and TRBJ2-7; 7 bases are shared with TRBD2. CDR1 is MNHEY and CDR2 is SVGAGI in the germline V gene. Germline trimming cut 6 bases from V and 6 bases from J; bases unmatched to any gene: 11. There are 14 residues in the CDR3. CDR3: CASSEPGLKGEQYF. For the CDR3, the DNA is TGTGCCAGCAGCGAACCGGGACTAAAAGGCGAGCAGTACTTC.

V gene TRBV7-2 combines with J gene TRBJ2-5, with D possibly matching TRBD2 (6 bases). CDR1 is SGHTA, CDR2 FQGNSA, per germline. This CDR3 region has 16 residues. Deletions cut 2 bases from V and 4 bases from J, with 17 bases between. The CDR3 DNA reads TGTGCCAGCAGCTTAAATCAGATCGGGACTCTAGAGACCCAGTACTTC. Its translation is CASSLNQIGTLETQYF.

This rearrangement joins TRBV15 to TRBJ2-7, with D unclear. V lost 1 base and J lost 7, with 14 bases in between. The CDR3 is made up of 14 amino acids. CDR1 is LNHNV, CDR2 YYDKDF, per germline (reference sequence). Here the CDR3 DNA reads TGTGCCACCAGCAGAGTCCTAGGTCCTCGGGAGCAGTACTTC. Protein sequence: CATSRVLGPREQYF.

The V gene is TRBV11-2, the J gene TRBJ2-5; the match to TRBD2 covers 8 bases. Germline CDR1 is SGHAT and CDR2 is FQNNGV. Germline trimming cut 3 bases from V and 7 bases from J; bases unmatched to any gene: 13. The CDR3 length is 16 residues. The CDR3 spells CASSFSLAGTRGTQYF. Here the CDR3 DNA reads TGTGCCAGCAGCTTCTCCCTAGCGGGTACCCGGGGGACCCAGTACTTC.

This rearrangement joins TRBV7-9 to TRBJ2-5; D unclear. The CDR3 loop spans 14 amino acids. Germline V CDR1 and CDR2: SEHNR, FQNEAQ (reference sequence). V lost 7 bases, J lost 5 bases, and 17 bases lay in between. The CDR3 bases are TGTGCCAGCACCCTAAGCCAGGCCGTCGAGACCCAGTACTTC. Translating it yields CASTLSQAVETQYF.

V usage is TRBV6-4 and J usage is TRBJ2-3; the match to TRBD1 covers 7 bases. V dropped 0 bases and J dropped 2; count of bases not matched to a gene: 5. The CDR3 length is 16 residues. Germline CDR1 and CDR2: MRHNA and SNTAGT. In nucleotides, the CDR3 is TGTGCCAGCAGTGACTCTGAGACAGGGCACACAGATACGCAGTATTTT. This codes for CASSDSETGHTDTQYF.

V and J are TRBV6-4 and TRBJ2-7; 8 bases are shared with TRBD2. Per the germline V gene, CDR1 is MRHNA and CDR2 is SNTAGT. After removal of 0 bases from V and 3 bases from J, the junction contained 19 bases not matched to a gene. This CDR3 contains 20 residues. CDR3 DNA sequence: TGTGCCAGCAGTGACTCGGGGGTGGGGGGGCGACTAGCGCTTGGCTACGAGCAGTACTTC. It is translated as CASSDSGVGGRLALGYEQYF.